This entry lists 27 T cell receptor beta chains sequenced from one sample in a study of T cell responses to AZD1222 COVID-19 vaccine. The data were produced by immunoSEQ multiplex PCR, yet TCRdb's version contains in-frame clones alone and is incomplete. Here the sample spans tens of thousands of clones, 80% to 90% being singletons. The material was peripheral blood, obtained on day 0 of MenACWY control vaccination. The receptors shown here come from an adult in good health.

This chain links TRBV6-5 with TRBJ1-6, with 8 bases identical to TRBD1. Germline CDR1 MNHEY, CDR2 SVGAGI. The CDR3 extends over 15 amino acids. V lost 10 bases and J lost 7; bases outside the gene matches: 12. The CDR3 DNA sequence: TGTGCCACCCGGGACAGGAGAGACCTAAATTCACCCCTCCACTTT. Translation: CATRDRRDLNSPLHF.

This clone has more than one count but fewer than ten. V usage is TRBV3-1 (or the pseudogene TRBV3-2) and J usage is TRBJ2-5; 12 bases map to TRBD1. The CDR3 contains 15 residues. V shed 1 base and J 7 bases; nucleotides not matched to a gene: 4. Germline-derived CDR1 and CDR2 are LGHDT and YNNKEL (reference sequence). This chain's CDR3 is CASSQGGQGARTQYF. The DNA for the CDR3 is TGTGCCAGCAGCCAAGGGGGACAGGGGGCGAGGACCCAGTACTTC.

The rearrangement uses TRBV27 and TRBJ2-7, with a possible D match to TRBD2 (6 bases). The CDR3 loop spans 14 amino acids. V was pared by 5 bases and J by 10 bases, with 21 bases between. The V gene's germline CDR1 is MNHEY and CDR2 SMNVEV (reference sequence). Here the CDR3 reads CASSLQGGRSPQYF. Here the CDR3 DNA reads TGTGCCAGCAGTCTGCAGGGAGGTAGGAGCCCTCAGTACTTC.

V gene TRBV30 combines with J gene TRBJ1-1, with D unclear. The V gene lost 1 base and the J gene lost 0 bases, with 6 bases spanning the gap. CDR1 GTSNPN and CDR2 SVGIG come from the germline V gene (reference sequence). This CDR3 is built from 13 residues. CDR3 in DNA: TGTGCCTGGAGTGGACGGATGAACACTGAAGCTTTCTTT. It specifies CAWSGRMNTEAFF. The full variable domain, in which reference TRBV30 and TRBJ1-1 provide the parts outside the CDR3, is SQTIHQWPATLVQPVGSPLSLECTVEGTSNPNLYWYRQAAGRGLQLLFYSVGIGQISSEVPQNLSASRPQDRQFILSSKKLLLSDSGFYLCAWSGRMNTEAFFGQGTRLTVV.

CDR3 residues: CASSLNLNTEAFF. The CDR3 DNA reads TGTGCCAGCAGCTTAAATCTGAACACTGAAGCTTTCTTT. The chain employs TRBV11-3 and TRBJ1-1; D is uncertain. CDR1 and CDR2 (germline): SGHNT, YENEEA. Trimming cost V 2 bases and J 0 bases, with 4 bases left between them. The length of the CDR3 is 13 residues.

The chain is built from TRBV10-3 and TRBJ2-5; D may be TRBD1 or TRBD2 (5 bases each). The CDR3 has 14 residues. V lost 0 bases and J 3 bases, leaving 8 bases between the germline ends. The germline V gene has CDR1 ENHRY and CDR2 SYGVKD. For the CDR3, the DNA is TGTGCCATCAGTGAGTCGGGGGTCGAAGAGACCCAGTACTTC. Translation gives CAISESGVEETQYF.

V is TRBV7-3 and J is TRBJ1-6; D may be TRBD1 (5 bases). The length of the CDR3 is 14 residues. Germline V gives CDR1 SGHTA, CDR2 FQGTGA. V was pared by 2 bases and J by 9 bases, with 11 bases between. DNA for the CDR3: TGTGCCAGCAGCTTAGGGGGTACAAGTTCACCCCTCCACTTT. This codes for CASSLGGTSSPLHF.

The CDR3 here is CASSNGRDEAFF. In DNA, the CDR3 is TGTGCCAGCAGCAATGGACGGGATGAAGCTTTCTTT. This sequence joins TRBV27 and TRBJ1-1; D call uncertain. Germline-derived CDR1 and CDR2 are MNHEY and SMNVEV (reference sequence). CDR3 length: 12 amino acids. Trimming stripped 6 bases from V and 7 bases from J, with 12 bases between.

The CDR3 region is CASSATFPAGTSSLHF. The CDR3 coding sequence is TGTGCCAGCAGCGCCACCTTTCCTGCGGGGACATCTTCCCTCCACTTT. The V and J genes are TRBV9 and TRBJ1-6, with D tentatively TRBD1 (6 bases). The germline gives CDR1 SGDLS, CDR2 YYNGEE. The CDR3 runs to 16 residues. V was cut by 3 bases and J by 14 bases, with 24 bases left in between.

The J gene is TRBJ1-6, the V gene TRBV19; D is uncertain. Germline V CDR1 and CDR2: LNHDA, SQIVND (reference sequence). The germline V and J ends were trimmed by 5 bases and 0 bases, with 5 bases remaining between them. This CDR3 has 14 residues. The CDR3 here is CASSENSYNSPLHF. The CDR3 DNA follows: TGTGCCAGTAGTGAAAACTCCTATAATTCACCCCTCCACTTT.

The table lists this clone with a count of one. The chain recombines TRBV6-6 with TRBJ1-4; tentatively, D is TRBD1 (5 bases). Germline V gene sequence: CDR1 MNHNY, CDR2 SVGAGI (reference sequence). The CDR3 sequence is 16 residues long. The ends were cut back, 5 bases at V and 0 bases at J, with 13 bases in the middle. The CDR3 bases are TGTGCCAGCAGTGGCAGGGACCCTGCAACTAATGAAAAACTGTTTTTT. This codes for CASSGRDPATNEKLFF.

This clone was recorded once. This sequence joins TRBV30 and TRBJ2-7; 10 bases are a match to TRBD1. V lost 7 bases, J lost 1 base, and 7 bases stayed unmatched. The CDR3 has 14 amino acids. Germline-derived CDR1 and CDR2 are GTSNPN and SVGIG (reference sequence). The CDR3 bases are TGTGCCTTGCTCCGGGACAGGGGATCCTACGAGCAGTACTTC. It encodes CALLRDRGSYEQYF.

The chain uses TRBV5-5 and TRBJ2-3; 7 nucleotides align to TRBD1. The CDR3 spans 16 residues. Trimming cost V 2 bases and J 2 bases; bases outside gene matches: 8. Germline CDR1 reads SGHKS; CDR2 reads YYEKEE (reference sequence). The CDR3 DNA reads as TGTGCCAGCAGCTTCGCGGTAGGGGGCGTCACAGATACGCAGTATTTT. Encoded protein: CASSFAVGGVTDTQYF. The whole variable domain, remainder taken from reference TRBV5-5 and TRBJ2-3, is DAGVTQSPTHLIKTRGQQVTLRCSPISGHKSVSWYQQVLGQGPQFIFQYYEKEERGRGNFPDRFSARQFPNYSSELNVNALLLGDSALYLCASSFAVGGVTDTQYFGPGTRLTVL.

The chain uses TRBV27 and TRBJ1-2; TRBD1 might be the D (5 bases). Germline V gene sequence: CDR1 MNHEY, CDR2 SMNVEV (reference sequence). V dropped 8 bases and J dropped 1 base, with 14 bases sitting between them. The CDR3 has 14 amino acids. The CDR3 reads CASRQLTYNYGYTF. The DNA of the CDR3 is TGTGCCAGCCGACAGCTCACTTATAACTATGGCTACACCTTC.

V usage is TRBV7-8 and J usage is TRBJ1-3; D gene ambiguous. Deletions cut 1 base from V and 2 bases from J, with 9 bases between. CDR1 is SGHVS, CDR2 FQNEAQ, per germline. The CDR3 length is 15 residues. The CDR3 reads CASSLVAGAGNTIYF. CDR3 DNA sequence: TGTGCCAGCAGCTTAGTCGCGGGCGCTGGAAACACCATATATTTT.

The J gene is TRBJ2-3, the V gene TRBV5-1, with TRBD2 matching over 9 bases. Germline V gene data show CDR1 as SGHRS and CDR2 as YFSETQ. Losses at the gene ends were 4 bases for V and 0 bases for J; bases not matched to a gene: 9. This CDR3 spans 17 amino acids. The CDR3 DNA follows: TGCGCCAGCAGCCGCGGGGGGGCAGCAAAAAGCACAGATACGCAGTATTTT. Translating it yields CASSRGGAAKSTDTQYF.

As to this clone: The junction and the germline gene differ at one end; a read error may be behind it. The V and J genes are TRBV28 and TRBJ1-5; D remains ambiguous. Germline V gene sequence: CDR1 MDHEN, CDR2 SYDVKM. The CDR3 runs 13 residues. CDR3 nucleotide sequence: TGTGCCAGCAGTTTTGGAGAGGCAGCCATTAGCGGTTTT. Its translation is CASSFGEAAISGF.

CDR3 loop: CASSRMDIPWGNQPQHF. The DNA for the CDR3 is TGTGCCAGCTCACGCATGGACATCCCTTGGGGCAATCAGCCCCAGCATTTT. V and J are TRBV18 and TRBJ1-5; possible D gene TRBD1, 5 bases. The CDR3 spans 17 residues. Germline CDR1 KGHSH, CDR2 LQKENI. Trimming left V 4 bases short and J 2 bases short, with 18 bases between.

The J gene is TRBJ1-5, the V gene TRBV7-2; D gene ambiguous. Germline-derived CDR1 and CDR2 are SGHTA and FQGNSA. The CDR3 length is 16 residues. Trimming took 2 bases from V and 6 from J, leaving 17 bases between them. CDR3 sequence: CASSLLGPGSGQPQHF. CDR3 nucleotides: TGTGCCAGCAGCTTATTGGGCCCCGGGTCGGGTCAGCCCCAGCATTTT.

The V and J genes are TRBV27 and TRBJ1-2; possible D gene TRBD1, 5 bases. Germline CDR1 is MNHEY and CDR2 is SMNVEV (reference sequence). Trimming stripped 6 bases from V and 7 bases from J, with 12 bases between. The CDR3 length is 12 residues. The CDR3 bases are TGTGCCAGCAGCCTTCGGGGGGGTGGCTACACCTTC. Translation gives CASSLRGGGYTF.

J is TRBJ1-6 and V is TRBV9; 7 positions match TRBD1. CDR1 is SGDLS and CDR2 is YYNGEE in the germline V gene. The V and J ends lost 4 bases and 10 bases, in that order; junction bases with no gene match: 11. The CDR3 runs to 15 residues. The CDR3 is CASSPQTDRSSPLHF. The CDR3 nucleotides read TGTGCCAGCAGCCCTCAGACGGACAGGTCCTCACCCCTCCACTTT.

The chain recombines TRBV3-1 (or the pseudogene TRBV3-2) with TRBJ1-2, with TRBD1 matching over 9 bases. V lost 1 base, J lost 7 bases, and 4 bases stayed unmatched. CDR1 is LGHDT, CDR2 YNNKEL, per germline (reference sequence). The CDR3 covers 14 residues. The CDR3, as DNA: TGTGCCAGCAGCCAAGGGAGGACAGGGGTTGGCTACACCTTC. Protein product: CASSQGRTGVGYTF.

J is TRBJ2-7 and V is TRBV7-2; D call uncertain. The ends were cut back, 3 bases at V and 0 bases at J, with 12 bases in the middle. The germline CDR1 and CDR2 sequences are SGHTA and FQGNSA. The CDR3 spans 15 residues. CDR3 loop: CASSLQRTSSYEQYF. In DNA, the CDR3 is TGTGCCAGCAGCTTGCAGCGAACAAGCTCCTACGAGCAGTACTTC. The variable domain in full, completed from reference TRBV7-2 and TRBJ2-7, reads GAGVSQSPSNKVTEKGKDVELRCDPISGHTALYWYRQSLGQGLEFLIYFQGNSAPDKSGLPSDRFSAERTGGSVSTLTIQRTQQEDSAVYLCASSLQRTSSYEQYFGPGTRLTVT.

The chain is built from TRBV3-1 (or the pseudogene TRBV3-2) and TRBJ2-1, with 11 nucleotides matching TRBD1. V lost 4 bases and J lost 6; bases outside the gene matches: 5. Germline loops: CDR1 LGHDT, CDR2 YNNKEL (reference sequence). This CDR3 is built from 15 residues. CDR3 sequence (DNA): TGTGCCAGCAGCCGGGGACAGGGGGGATCCAATGAGCAGTTCTTC. It codes for CASSRGQGGSNEQFF.

This clone occurred a few times. The chain carries TRBV7-2 and TRBJ1-3, with TRBD1 matching 8 bases. The CDR3 contains 15 residues. Germline V gene data show CDR1 as SGHTA and CDR2 as FQGNSA. J was trimmed by 4 bases and V by 5 bases; bases with no gene match: 7. The CDR3 reads CASSRAGGEGNTIYF. The CDR3 nucleotides are TGTGCCAGCAGCCGTGCAGGGGGCGAAGGAAACACCATATATTTT.

The rearrangement links TRBV30 to TRBJ1-3; possibly TRBD1 for D (5 bases). Germline V gene sequence: CDR1 GTSNPN, CDR2 SVGIG (reference sequence). Trimming shortened V by 5 bases and J by 0 bases, and 11 bases separated the two germline ends. The CDR3 is made up of 14 amino acids. The CDR3 reads CAWAAGGSGNTIYF. CDR3 bases: TGTGCCTGGGCCGCCGGGGGCTCTGGAAACACCATATATTTT. The variable domain in full, with the rest retrieved from reference TRBV30 and TRBJ1-3, is SQTIHQWPATLVQPVGSPLSLECTVEGTSNPNLYWYRQAAGRGLQLLFYSVGIGQISSEVPQNLSASRPQDRQFILSSKKLLLSDSGFYLCAWAAGGSGNTIYFGEGSWLTVV.

This chain uses TRBV10-3 with TRBJ1-1; D ambiguous. CDR1 and CDR2 from the germline V gene are ENHRY and SYGVKD. V dropped 10 bases and J dropped 0 bases, with 18 bases sitting between them. The CDR3 is 15 residues long. The CDR3 loop is CATRPEVYVNTEAFF. In nucleotides, the CDR3 is TGTGCCACTCGTCCAGAGGTTTATGTGAACACTGAAGCTTTCTTT.